The rows below give T cell receptor beta chains drawn from one sample of a study of blood T cell repertoires in COVID-19. Method: immunoSEQ multiplex PCR; TCRdb's copy keeps in-frame clones and lacks some. Of approximately 280,000 clones listed, about 82% are singletons. Sequencing was performed on peripheral blood. Receptor source: a man aged 45 to 65 with active or convalescent COVID-19. The CDR3 runs from the conserved cysteine through the conserved F or W. The D gene is left open where the match is weak. Not every row has a clone size; where given, it reads once, few, many or a size class.

V gene: TRBV19; CDR3 length: 15; D gene: .; clone size: few; J gene: TRBJ1-1; CDR3 protein: CASSIDYRGYTEAFF; CDR3 DNA: TGTGCCAGTAGTATAGATTATAGGGGGTACACTGAAGCTTTCTTT
V gene: TRBV19; CDR3 length: 18; D gene: TRBD2; clone size: .; J gene: TRBJ2-7; CDR3 protein: CASSKNGLAGPGHWEQYF; CDR3 DNA: TGTGCCAGTAGTAAGAACGGACTAGCGGGACCAGGACATTGGGAGCAGTACTTC
V gene: TRBV6-5; CDR3 length: 15; D gene: TRBD1; clone size: .; J gene: TRBJ1-1; CDR3 protein: CASSYLSRGQSEAFF; CDR3 DNA: TGTGCCAGCAGTTATCTTTCCAGGGGGCAATCTGAAGCTTTCTTT
V gene: TRBV5-8; CDR3 length: 14; D gene: TRBD2; clone size: .; J gene: TRBJ2-5; CDR3 protein: CASRPRGLEETQYF; CDR3 DNA: TGTGCCAGCAGACCGCGGGGACTAGAAGAGACCCAGTACTTC
V gene: TRBV18; CDR3 length: 14; D gene: .; clone size: .; J gene: TRBJ2-3; CDR3 protein: CASSLQGSTDTQYF; CDR3 DNA: TGTGCCAGCTCACTCCAGGGTAGCACAGATACGCAGTATTTT
V gene: TRBV5-1; CDR3 length: 14; D gene: .; clone size: .; J gene: TRBJ1-4; CDR3 protein: CASSLSAGDEKLFF; CDR3 DNA: TGCGCCAGCAGCTTATCGGCAGGGGATGAAAAACTGTTTTTT
V gene: TRBV2; CDR3 length: 13; D gene: .; clone size: .; J gene: TRBJ2-5; CDR3 protein: CASSGLLQETQYF; CDR3 DNA: TGTGCCAGCAGCGGACTCCTCCAAGAGACCCAGTACTTC
V gene: TRBV6-2/TRBV6-3; CDR3 length: 17; D gene: TRBD2; clone size: .; J gene: TRBJ2-5; CDR3 protein: CASSYGLRLAGEETQYF; CDR3 DNA: TGTGCCAGCAGTTACGGGCTCCGGCTAGCGGGAGAAGAGACCCAGTACTTC
V gene: TRBV5-6; CDR3 length: 14; D gene: .; clone size: .; J gene: TRBJ2-1; CDR3 protein: CASSLHREYNEQFF; CDR3 DNA: TGTGCCAGCAGCTTGCACAGGGAATACAATGAGCAGTTCTTC
V gene: TRBV9; CDR3 length: 16; D gene: TRBD2; clone size: once; J gene: TRBJ2-1; CDR3 protein: CASSVDHASGIIEQFF; CDR3 DNA: TGTGCCAGCAGCGTAGATCACGCTAGCGGGATAATTGAGCAGTTCTTC
V gene: TRBV27; CDR3 length: 15; D gene: TRBD1; clone size: .; J gene: TRBJ1-5; CDR3 protein: CASSPGTEPNQPQHF; CDR3 DNA: TGTGCCAGCAGCCCGGGGACAGAACCCAATCAGCCCCAGCATTTT
V gene: TRBV5-4; CDR3 length: 14; D gene: TRBD1; clone size: .; J gene: TRBJ1-1; CDR3 protein: CASSRDRGNTEAFF; CDR3 DNA: TGTGCCAGCAGTCGAGACAGGGGGAACACTGAAGCTTTCTTT
V gene: TRBV9; CDR3 length: 17; D gene: TRBD2; clone size: .; J gene: TRBJ2-1; CDR3 protein: CASSVAAGTSVGNEQFF; CDR3 DNA: TGTGCCAGCAGCGTAGCGGCCGGGACTAGCGTGGGAAATGAGCAGTTCTTC
V gene: TRBV12-5; CDR3 length: 15; D gene: TRBD1; clone size: once; J gene: TRBJ2-5; CDR3 protein: CASGLVGGSQETQYF; CDR3 DNA: TGTGCTAGTGGTTTGGTAGGGGGCAGCCAAGAGACCCAGTACTTC